This TCR beta chain emerged from a study of shared clonotypes between healthy human individuals. Study-level information: Three plates were used per donor for CD4 naive, three for CD4 memory, two for CD8 naive and one for CD8 memory.

A roughly 200 ng quantity of DNA, roughly 32,000 T cell genomes, went into the sorted-subset replicate PCRs. Using immunoSEQ multiplex PCR, the repertoire was profiled, and TCRdb retains in-frame clones only, with some absent. The sample holds roughly 500,000 clones, about 96% seen once. Only Caucasian adults living in Nashville, Tennessee served as donors. Both subsets, CD45RA+ naive and CD45RA-negative memory, were split from the CD4+ cells. This clone was picked up a small number of times. This CDR3 has 15 amino acids. The V end lost 1 base, the J end lost 3 bases, and 11 bases lay between the germline ends. Germline V gives CDR1 SGHNT, CDR2 YYREEE (reference sequence).

Sequenced material: naive CD4+ T cells sorted from blood. This sample's subset: CD45RA+ positively selected. This chain uses TRBV5-4 with TRBJ1-3, with a possible D match to TRBD1 (6 bases). The source of this sequence is a woman aged 25 to 39 in good health. Here the CDR3 DNA reads TGTGCCAGCAGCTTGCCGGGGGCAGGTGGAAACACCATATATTTT. The encoded protein is CASSLPGAGGNTIYF.